What follows are 23 T cell receptor beta chains derived from one specimen sequenced in a study of blood T cell repertoires in COVID-19. Sequenced by immunoSEQ multiplex PCR; TCRdb stores in-frame clones only, minus some. The data show around 250,000 clones, with approximately 85% seen just once and less than 6.5% held by the top ten. The sequencing sample was made of peripheral blood. Receptors were obtained from a man aged 45 to 65 with active or convalescent COVID-19.

Note on this clone: Other DNA sequences from this sample encode an identical CDR3 as well. The rearrangement joins TRBV6-6 to TRBJ2-1, with 9 bases fitting TRBD1. CDR3 size: 14 residues. CDR1 is MNHNY and CDR2 is SVGAGI in the germline V gene (reference sequence). The junction had 5 bases not matched to a gene; V was cut back by 5 bases and J by 6 bases. This CDR3 reads CASSPGQGSNEQFF. The CDR3 DNA follows: TGTGCCAGCAGTCCTGGACAGGGGAGCAATGAGCAGTTCTTC.

The V gene is TRBV5-4, the J gene TRBJ2-1; 9 nucleotides align to TRBD2. Per the germline V gene, CDR1 is SGHNT and CDR2 is YYREEE (reference sequence). The CDR3 totals 16 residues. J lost 2 bases, V lost 4 bases, and 7 bases had no gene match. The CDR3 is CASSAISGSAYNEQFF. For the CDR3, the DNA is TGTGCCAGCAGCGCCATTAGCGGGAGTGCCTACAATGAGCAGTTCTTC.

J is TRBJ1-5 and V is TRBV4-1; no clear D gene. In germline, CDR1 is MGHRA, CDR2 YSYEKL. This CDR3 comprises 14 residues. V dropped 1 base and J dropped 5 bases, with 9 bases sitting between them. This CDR3 reads CASSQVVGDQPQHF. The DNA for the CDR3 is TGCGCCAGCAGCCAAGTGGTCGGGGATCAGCCCCAGCATTTT.

V usage is TRBV7-8 and J usage is TRBJ1-3; D may be TRBD1 (6 bases). Germline-derived CDR1 and CDR2 are SGHVS and FQNEAQ. The CDR3 consists of 16 residues. Trimming removed 0 bases from V and 0 bases from J, with 9 bases in between. CDR3 residues: CASSLARTVSGNTIYF. DNA of the CDR3: TGTGCCAGCAGCTTAGCCAGGACAGTCTCTGGAAACACCATATATTTT.

The chain uses TRBV5-4 and TRBJ2-1; 16 bases agree with TRBD2. V lost 3 bases, J lost 7 bases, and 4 bases stayed unmatched. The length of the CDR3 is 16 residues. Germline loops: CDR1 SGHNT, CDR2 YYREEE (reference sequence). The CDR3 protein is CASSWGLAGGRNEQFF. The CDR3 DNA reads TGTGCCAGCAGCTGGGGACTAGCGGGAGGGCGGAATGAGCAGTTCTTC. Filled out from reference TRBV5-4 and TRBJ2-1, the complete variable domain reads ETGVTQSPTHLIKTRGQQVTLRCSSQSGHNTVSWYQQALGQGPQFIFQYYREEENGRGNFPPRFSGLQFPNYSSELNVNALELDDSALYLCASSWGLAGGRNEQFFGPGTRLTVL.

The CDR3 coding sequence is TGCGCCAGCAGCTGGACCGGGACTAGCGGGGGACAAGAGACCCAGTACTTC. It translates to CASSWTGTSGGQETQYF. This rearrangement joins TRBV5-1 to TRBJ2-5; 14 positions match TRBD2. The CDR3 is made up of 17 amino acids. V was clipped by 3 bases and J by 2 bases; unmatched bases: 6. Germline V gene sequence: CDR1 SGHRS, CDR2 YFSETQ.

The genes are TRBV19 and TRBJ1-5; no firm D call. Deletions cut 3 bases from V and 0 bases from J, with 6 bases between. The germline gives CDR1 LNHDA, CDR2 SQIVND (reference sequence). The CDR3 runs 14 residues. CDR3 residues: CASSIYGSNQPQHF. The CDR3 DNA sequence: TGTGCCAGTAGTATCTACGGTAGCAATCAGCCCCAGCATTTT.

The chain's CDR3 is CASSSPTPRGARDTQYF. DNA for the CDR3: TGTGCCAGCAGTTCCCCGACACCGCGGGGGGCACGAGATACGCAGTATTTT. The chain combines TRBV28 with TRBJ2-3; 8 bases map to TRBD2. Germline CDR1 and CDR2: MDHEN and SYDVKM. The CDR3 length is 17 residues. The V segment lost 4 bases and the J segment 5 bases; nucleotides outside the gene matches: 14.

The chain has TRBV7-8 and TRBJ2-3; D gene uncertain. Germline values: CDR1 SGHVS, CDR2 FQNEAQ. Trimming left V 4 bases short and J 0 bases short, with 5 bases between. The CDR3 spans 13 residues. In DNA form, the CDR3 reads TGTGCCAGCAGCTACGGGAGCACAGATACGCAGTATTTT. This encodes CASSYGSTDTQYF.

CDR3 sequence reads: CASSLNRENSPLHF. DNA of the CDR3: TGTGCCAGCAGTTTAAACAGGGAAAATTCACCCCTCCACTTT. The V call is TRBV28, the J call TRBJ1-6, with TRBD1 as a possible D gene (6 bases). The V end was cut by 2 bases, the J end by 7 bases, with 9 bases between. The CDR3 extends over 14 amino acids. Germline lookup yields CDR1 MDHEN and CDR2 SYDVKM.

This chain joins TRBV7-6 and TRBJ1-1; 8 bases fit TRBD1. Germline lookup yields CDR1 SGHVS and CDR2 FNYEAQ. The CDR3 is made up of 17 amino acids. The V and J ends lost 2 bases and 6 bases, in that order; junction bases with no gene match: 14. The DNA for the CDR3 is TGTGCCAGCAGCTTAATGGGCAGGGGGCATAGAGTCGCTGAAGCTTTCTTT. It yields the protein CASSLMGRGHRVAEAFF. The complete variable domain, with remaining parts taken from reference TRBV7-6 and TRBJ1-1, reads GAGVSQSPRYKVTKRGQDVALRCDPISGHVSLYWYRQALGQGPEFLTYFNYEAQQDKSGLPNDRFSAERPEGSISTLTIQRTEQRDSAMYRCASSLMGRGHRVAEAFFGQGTRLTVV.

The chain employs TRBV6-5 and TRBJ2-7; D is uncertain. CDR3 length: 13 amino acids. In germline, CDR1 is MNHEY, CDR2 SVGAGI. Trimming cost V 2 bases and J 3 bases, with 8 bases left between them. The CDR3 loop is CASSYREDYEQYF. In DNA form, the CDR3 reads TGTGCCAGCAGTTACCGAGAGGACTACGAGCAGTACTTC.

V is TRBV7-9 and J is TRBJ2-3; D may be TRBD2 (6 bases). CDR3 length: 12 residues. Trimming left V 5 bases short and J 5 bases short, with 8 bases between. Germline CDR1 is SEHNR and CDR2 is FQNEAQ (reference sequence). The CDR3 DNA reads TGTGCCAGCAGCCGGGACTTAGATACGCAGTATTTT. As protein: CASSRDLDTQYF.

The chain links TRBV5-4 to TRBJ2-3, with D hard to call. V dropped 0 bases and J dropped 0 bases, with 8 bases sitting between them. Germline V lookup: CDR1 SGHNT, CDR2 YYREEE (reference sequence). The CDR3 is 15 residues long. CDR3 protein: CASSLAAGSTDTQYF. CDR3 bases: TGTGCCAGCAGCTTGGCCGCCGGTAGCACAGATACGCAGTATTTT.

The genes are TRBV18 and TRBJ2-3, with D perhaps TRBD1 (6 bases). The V end lost 3 bases, the J end lost 3 bases, and 10 bases lay between the germline ends. The CDR3 contains 14 residues. CDR1 and CDR2 (germline): KGHSH, LQKENI. CDR3 region: CASSPKGETDTQYF. The CDR3 nucleotides read TGTGCCAGCTCACCTAAGGGGGAGACAGATACGCAGTATTTT. Variable domain in full (rest from reference TRBV18 and TRBJ2-3): NAGVMQNPRHLVRRRGQEARLRCSPMKGHSHVYWYRQLPEEGLKFMVYLQKENIIDESGMPKERFSAEFPKEGPSILRIQQVVRGDSAAYFCASSPKGETDTQYFGPGTRLTVL.

Turning to this clone: This CDR3 is also generated by other DNA sequences in the sample. The chain carries TRBV15 and TRBJ1-4; D gene unclear. Germline V gives CDR1 LNHNV, CDR2 YYDKDF (reference sequence). V shed 0 bases and J shed 3 bases, with 8 bases lying between them. The CDR3 sequence is 15 residues long. For the CDR3, the DNA is TGTGCCACCAGCAGAGATAAGGGAGCTAATGAAAAACTGTTTTTT. It translates to CATSRDKGANEKLFF.

The table lists this clone with a few counts. The chain recombines TRBV7-9 with TRBJ1-2, with no clear D. This CDR3 contains 13 residues. Trimming took 5 bases from V and 5 from J, leaving 12 bases between them. The germline V gene has CDR1 SEHNR and CDR2 FQNEAQ (reference sequence). CDR3 coding DNA: TGTGCCAGCAGCCCGGTGGAGGGATATGGCTACACCTTC. As protein: CASSPVEGYGYTF.

The J gene is TRBJ2-1, the V gene TRBV4-3, with D possibly matching TRBD2 (5 bases). Trimming took off 0 bases at V and 6 bases at J, with 18 bases between the two ends. CDR1 is LGHNA, CDR2 YSLEER, per germline. The CDR3 runs 17 residues. The CDR3 reads CASSQDLLWARGNEQFF. CDR3 DNA sequence: TGCGCCAGCAGCCAAGATCTCTTATGGGCCCGGGGCAATGAGCAGTTCTTC.

V usage is TRBV19 and J usage is TRBJ1-2, with 7 bases fitting TRBD1. CDR3 length: 13 amino acids. CDR1 LNHDA and CDR2 SQIVND come from the germline V gene (reference sequence). With 3 bases clipped from V and 5 bases from J, the junction kept 3 bases outside the gene matches. The CDR3 reads CASSMGQFYGYTF. DNA of the CDR3: TGTGCCAGTAGTATGGGACAGTTTTATGGCTACACCTTC.

This clone showed up just once. The chain carries TRBV7-2 and TRBJ2-1; no clear D. The V end lost 1 base, the J end lost 3 bases, and 7 bases lay between the germline ends. This CDR3 region has 14 residues. Germline V CDR1 and CDR2: SGHTA, FQGNSA. DNA of the CDR3: TGTGCCAGCAGCTTAGGTCCAGTCTACAATGAGCAGTTCTTC. Its translation is CASSLGPVYNEQFF.

The V call is TRBV15, the J call TRBJ1-1, with D possibly TRBD1 on 5 matching bases. The germline V gene has CDR1 LNHNV and CDR2 YYDKDF (reference sequence). V was cut by 4 bases and J by 4 bases, with 10 bases left in between. This CDR3 is built from 13 residues. This CDR3 is CATSTGGATEAFF. The CDR3 DNA sequence: TGTGCCACCAGCACCGGGGGAGCCACTGAAGCTTTCTTT.

The chain uses TRBV9 and TRBJ1-1; TRBD1 might be the D (6 bases). The V gene lost 4 bases and the J gene lost 7 bases, with 14 bases spanning the gap. This CDR3 is 13 amino acids long. Per germline, CDR1 SGDLS and CDR2 YYNGEE. CDR3 nucleotide sequence: TGTGCCAGCAGCCCCTGGACAGAAGGTGAAGCTTTCTTT. The encoded protein is CASSPWTEGEAFF.

The chain joins TRBV7-8 to TRBJ2-7; D gene ambiguous. V lost 5 bases and J lost 7, with 18 bases in between. The CDR3 contains 14 residues. Germline assignment: CDR1 SGHVS and CDR2 FQNEAQ. The CDR3 region is CASSPHRVAREQYF. CDR3 sequence (DNA): TGTGCCAGCAGCCCCCATCGCGTAGCCCGAGAGCAGTACTTC.